This record concerns one TCR beta chain sequence. Random hexamers were used to reverse transcribe the RNA input (about 0.5 to 1 ug). From the immunoSEQ multiplex PCR reads, TCRdb called clonotypes with MiXCR, one entry per CDR3 protein. The repertoire holds 150,000 to 200,000 distinct CDR3 sequences, with roughly 92% as singletons. The data were obtained in a study of CD8 T cells in Susac syndrome. The CDR3 contains 17 residues. Germline assignment: CDR1 SEHNR and CDR2 FQNEAQ (reference sequence). V dropped 0 bases and J dropped 3 bases, with 14 bases sitting between them. This clonotype was obtained from a human donor with multiple sclerosis. The rearrangement joins TRBV7-9 to TRBJ2-2; TRBD2 might be the D (5 bases). Sequencing used CD4+ T cells from PBMCs. The CDR3 DNA sequence: TGTGCCAGCAGCTTAGCGCAGGACTCCTCGTACACCGGGGAGCTGTTTTTT. This gives the protein CASSLAQDSSYTGELFF.